The clone carrying this T cell receptor beta chain was observed many times. Its target is not known. The data belong to a study of CD8 T cells in ankylosing spondylitis. Findings of the study overall: One TCR beta motif, made up of under ten highly homologous variants, appeared characteristic of ankylosing spondylitis blood.

TCRdb re-analysed the 5' RACE reads in MiXCR, keeping a single row per CDR3 protein. The sample lists some 450,000 distinct CDR3 sequences; roughly 18% were seen once. Trimming cost V 4 bases and J 5 bases; bases outside gene matches: 6. CDR1 and CDR2 from the germline V gene are MNHEY and SVGAGI. The length of the CDR3 is 14 residues. The rearrangement joins TRBV6-5 to TRBJ1-1, with 8 bases aligning to TRBD1. The receptor was isolated from a male donor with ankylosing spondylitis. Sequencing was carried out using blood, either unsorted or a sorted T cell fraction (not recorded which). CDR3 loop: CASSLDRVGTEAFF. The CDR3 DNA reads TGTGCCAGCAGTTTGGACAGGGTAGGGACTGAAGCTTTCTTT.